Listed below are T cell receptor beta chains from one sample, sequenced in a study of CD8 T cells in Susac syndrome. Using its own MiXCR run on the immunoSEQ multiplex PCR reads, TCRdb lists one record per CDR3 protein. The sample holds some 300,000 distinct CDR3 sequences; approximately 85% are singletons and the top ten take approximately 0.2%. Specimen: CD8+ T cells from PBMCs. Receptor source: a human donor with multiple sclerosis. CDR3s include the opening cysteine and the closing phenylalanine or tryptophan. The order of the fields is V gene, J gene, clone size, D gene, CDR3 DNA, CDR3 protein. The D gene is left open where the match is weak. The size of a clone is reported for some rows only, either as once, few or many, or as a class for expanded clones.

V: TRBV28; J: TRBJ2-3; size: .; D: .; DNA: TGTGCCAGCAGTTTGCCCCGGATTATAGTGGCAGATACGCAGTATTTT; CDR3: CASSLPRIIVADTQYF
V: TRBV7-9; J: TRBJ1-5; size: few; D: .; DNA: TGTGCCAGCAGCCCCACGGGGGCTCAGCCCCAGCATTTT; CDR3: CASSPTGAQPQHF
V: TRBV5-6; J: TRBJ2-1; size: .; D: .; DNA: TGTGCCAGCAGCTTGGAATTATTGGAGAGGAACAATGAGCAGTTCTTC; CDR3: CASSLELLERNNEQFF
V: TRBV28; J: TRBJ2-7; size: .; D: .; DNA: TGTGCCAGCAGTTTCCCGCGTAAACCCGAGGGGGGATCCTACGAGCAGTACTTC; CDR3: CASSFPRKPEGGSYEQYF
V: TRBV28; J: TRBJ2-2; size: .; D: .; DNA: TGTGCCAGCAGTTTCAGGGTCACCGGGGAGCTGTTTTTT; CDR3: CASSFRVTGELFF
V: TRBV27; J: TRBJ1-2; size: few; D: .; DNA: TGTGCCAGCAGTTTATCGGGGCCGTATGGCTACACCTTC; CDR3: CASSLSGPYGYTF
V: TRBV7-8; J: TRBJ2-3; size: .; D: .; DNA: TGTGCCAGCAGACGGGAGTCGGTTACAGATACGCAGTATTTT; CDR3: CASRRESVTDTQYF
V: TRBV7-9; J: TRBJ2-7; size: .; D: TRBD2; DNA: TGTGCCAGCAGCTTACTTTCAGCTAGCGGGGCCTCCTACGAGCAGTACTTC; CDR3: CASSLLSASGASYEQYF
V: TRBV5-4; J: TRBJ2-1; size: .; D: TRBD1; DNA: TGTGCCAGCAGCCTGGACAGGGCAACGAACGATGAGCAGTTCTTC; CDR3: CASSLDRATNDEQFF
V: TRBV30; J: TRBJ2-7; size: .; D: .; DNA: TGTGCCTGGAGCGCTACTTCCCCCAGGGACGAGCAGTACTTC; CDR3: CAWSATSPRDEQYF
V: TRBV9; J: TRBJ2-3; size: .; D: TRBD2; DNA: TGTGCCAGCAGCGTAGTCCCGACTAGCGGAAGCACAGATACGCAGTATTTT; CDR3: CASSVVPTSGSTDTQYF
V: TRBV30; J: TRBJ2-5; size: .; D: .; DNA: TGTGCCTGGAGTTTAGGAGAGACCCAGTACTTC; CDR3: CAWSLGETQYF
V: TRBV27; J: TRBJ2-7; size: .; D: .; DNA: TGTGCCAGCAGTGGGGACGGATCCTACGAGCAGTACTTC; CDR3: CASSGDGSYEQYF
V: TRBV24-1; J: TRBJ2-1; size: .; D: TRBD2; DNA: TGTGCCACCAGTGATTTATCGGGGGCGGGAGGGTCCTACAATGAGCAGTTCTTC; CDR3: CATSDLSGAGGSYNEQFF
V: TRBV7-9; J: TRBJ2-7; size: .; D: .; DNA: TGTGCCAGCAGACCGGAGGGCTTTTACGAGCAGTACTTC; CDR3: CASRPEGFYEQYF
V: TRBV2; J: TRBJ2-2; size: .; D: TRBD1; DNA: TGTGCCAGCAGTGAACGTTCTATTGGACAGGGTAGGGACGGGGAGCTGTTTTTT; CDR3: CASSERSIGQGRDGELFF
V: TRBV28; J: TRBJ2-2; size: .; D: TRBD2; DNA: TGTGCCAGCAGTCCAGCGGGAGCCACTTCGAACACCGGGGAGCTGTTTTTT; CDR3: CASSPAGATSNTGELFF
V: TRBV6-2/TRBV6-3; J: TRBJ1-1; size: .; D: .; DNA: TGTGCCAGCAGTTACTCGCCAGCCCAACGGTCTATGAACACTGAAGCTTTCTTT; CDR3: CASSYSPAQRSMNTEAFF
V: TRBV9; J: TRBJ2-1; size: once; D: .; DNA: TGTGCCAGCAGCCAAGTATTGGTGAATGAGCAGTTCTTC; CDR3: CASSQVLVNEQFF
V: TRBV6-5; J: TRBJ2-2; size: .; D: TRBD1; DNA: TGTGCCAGCAGTTACTCGACTGGGACAGGGGGTAGCACCGGGGAGCTGTTTTTT; CDR3: CASSYSTGTGGSTGELFF
V: TRBV10-3; J: TRBJ2-1; size: .; D: TRBD2; DNA: TGTGCCATCAGTGATCGGCTAGCGGAATACAATGAGCAGTTCTTC; CDR3: CAISDRLAEYNEQFF
V: TRBV28; J: TRBJ2-7; size: .; D: .; DNA: TGTGCCAGCAGTTTGTCCCAGTGGGACGAGCAGTACTTC; CDR3: CASSLSQWDEQYF
V: TRBV19; J: TRBJ2-7; size: .; D: TRBD1; DNA: TGTGCCAGTAGTATAAGAGGGACAGGGCCCTCCTACGAGCAGTACTTC; CDR3: CASSIRGTGPSYEQYF
V: TRBV30; J: TRBJ2-7; size: .; D: .; DNA: TGTGCCTGGAGCCAGGGGGGCTACGAGCAGTACTTC; CDR3: CAWSQGGYEQYF
V: TRBV7-9; J: TRBJ2-1; size: .; D: .; DNA: TGTGCCAGCAGCTTAGTCGGGACGGCTTCCTACAATGAGCAGTTCTTC; CDR3: CASSLVGTASYNEQFF
V: TRBV7-9; J: TRBJ2-1; size: .; D: .; DNA: TGTGCCAGCAGCTTATTAGCGGAAAAGTCCTACAATGAGCAGTTCTTC; CDR3: CASSLLAEKSYNEQFF
V: TRBV20-1; J: TRBJ2-2; size: .; D: TRBD2; DNA: TGCAGTGCTGTGCGGGGGACCCCTCAGCCCGGGGAGCTGTTTTTT; CDR3: CSAVRGTPQPGELFF
V: TRBV27; J: TRBJ2-1; size: few; D: .; DNA: TGTGCCAGCAGTTCAGGGAGTGTCAATGAGCAGTTCTTC; CDR3: CASSSGSVNEQFF
V: TRBV19; J: TRBJ2-7; size: .; D: .; DNA: TGTGCCAGTAGTATATCTCGATGGGGTATCTACGAGCAGTACTTC; CDR3: CASSISRWGIYEQYF
V: TRBV28; J: TRBJ2-4; size: .; D: TRBD2; DNA: TGTGCCAGCAGTTTAGCGGGAGGGCAAAACATTCAGTACTTC; CDR3: CASSLAGGQNIQYF
V: TRBV30; J: TRBJ2-1; size: .; D: .; DNA: TGTGCCGGAAGGGACTCTACCTACAATGAGCAGTTCTTC; CDR3: CAGRDSTYNEQFF
V: TRBV9; J: TRBJ2-2; size: .; D: .; DNA: TGTGCCAGCAGCGTAGATCAGCAGGGAGATTCGAACACCGGGGAGCTGTTTTTT; CDR3: CASSVDQQGDSNTGELFF
V: TRBV3-1; J: TRBJ2-1; size: .; D: TRBD2; DNA: TGTGCCAGCAGCCACCAAATCACTCCTGGAGGTAGCGGGAGTATTAATGAGCAGTTCTTC; CDR3: CASSHQITPGGSGSINEQFF
V: TRBV11-2; J: TRBJ2-7; size: .; D: TRBD2; DNA: TGTGCCAGCAGCTTAGTCGGCGGGAGGGCCTTATACGAGCAGTACTTC; CDR3: CASSLVGGRALYEQYF
V: TRBV28; J: TRBJ2-2; size: .; D: .; DNA: TGTGCCAGCAGTTTCCCGGCGGCCGGGGAGCTGTTTTTT; CDR3: CASSFPAAGELFF
V: TRBV12-3/TRBV12-4; J: TRBJ1-1; size: .; D: .; DNA: TGTACCAGCTGCCCCTTTACGCAGGTAGCTTTCTTT; CDR3: CTSCPFTQVAFF
V: TRBV6-2/TRBV6-3; J: TRBJ2-7; size: few; D: TRBD2; DNA: TGTGCCAGCAAACTAGCGGGAGCCTACGAGCAGTACTTC; CDR3: CASKLAGAYEQYF
V: TRBV28; J: TRBJ2-7; size: .; D: TRBD1; DNA: TGTGCCAGCAGTTTCCCGACAGGGCCACCCAACGAGCAGTACTTC; CDR3: CASSFPTGPPNEQYF
V: TRBV7-2; J: TRBJ2-7; size: .; D: .; DNA: TGTGCCAGCAGGCCCACTGGGGGGCCCGAGCAGTACTTC; CDR3: CASRPTGGPEQYF